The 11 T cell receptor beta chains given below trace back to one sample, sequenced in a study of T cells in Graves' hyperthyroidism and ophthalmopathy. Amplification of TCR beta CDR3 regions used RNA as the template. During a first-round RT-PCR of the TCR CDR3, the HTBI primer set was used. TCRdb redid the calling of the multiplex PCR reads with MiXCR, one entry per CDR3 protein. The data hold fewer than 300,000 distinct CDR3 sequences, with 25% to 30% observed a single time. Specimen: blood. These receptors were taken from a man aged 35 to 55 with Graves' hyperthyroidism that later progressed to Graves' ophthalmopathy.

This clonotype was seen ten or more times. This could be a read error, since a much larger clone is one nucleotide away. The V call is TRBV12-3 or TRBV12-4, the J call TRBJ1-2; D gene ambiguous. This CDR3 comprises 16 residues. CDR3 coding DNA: TGTGCCAGCGGTTTAAACTTTCCGCCCTACCGCTATGGCTACACCTTC. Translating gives CASGLNFPPYRYGYTF.

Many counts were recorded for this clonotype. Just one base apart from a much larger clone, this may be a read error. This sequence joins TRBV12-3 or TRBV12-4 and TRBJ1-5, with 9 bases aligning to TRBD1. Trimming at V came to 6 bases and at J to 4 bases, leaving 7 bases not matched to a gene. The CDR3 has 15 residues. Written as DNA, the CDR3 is TGTGCCAGCAGCCCTTGGGGACAGGGAAATCAGCCCCAGCATTTT. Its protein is CASSPWGQGNQPQHF.

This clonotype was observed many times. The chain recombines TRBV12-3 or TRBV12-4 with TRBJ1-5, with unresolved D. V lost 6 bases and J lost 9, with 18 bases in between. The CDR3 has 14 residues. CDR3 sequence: CASSTQRGSSPQHF. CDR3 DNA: TGTGCCAGCAGCACACAGAGAGGCTCTTCGCCCCAGCATTTT.

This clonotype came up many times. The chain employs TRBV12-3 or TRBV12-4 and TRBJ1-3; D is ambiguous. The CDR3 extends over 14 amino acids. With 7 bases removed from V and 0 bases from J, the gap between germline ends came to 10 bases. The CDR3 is CASTLGSSGNTIYF. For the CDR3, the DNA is TGTGCCAGCACGCTGGGAAGCTCTGGAAACACCATATATTTT.

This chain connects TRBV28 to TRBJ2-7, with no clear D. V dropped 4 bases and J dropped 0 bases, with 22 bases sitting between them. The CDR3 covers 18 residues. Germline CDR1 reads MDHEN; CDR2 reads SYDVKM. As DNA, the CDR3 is TGTGCCAGCAGTTCCCACACACCGGACGGCAGGAGCTCCTACGAGCAGTACTTC. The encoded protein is CASSSHTPDGRSSYEQYF.

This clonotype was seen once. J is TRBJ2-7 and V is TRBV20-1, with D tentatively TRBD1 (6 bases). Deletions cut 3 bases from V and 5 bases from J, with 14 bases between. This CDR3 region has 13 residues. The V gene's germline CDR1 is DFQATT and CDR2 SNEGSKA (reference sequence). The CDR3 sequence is CSARGAGMNEQYF. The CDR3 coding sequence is TGCAGTGCTAGGGGGGCAGGGATGAACGAGCAGTACTTC.

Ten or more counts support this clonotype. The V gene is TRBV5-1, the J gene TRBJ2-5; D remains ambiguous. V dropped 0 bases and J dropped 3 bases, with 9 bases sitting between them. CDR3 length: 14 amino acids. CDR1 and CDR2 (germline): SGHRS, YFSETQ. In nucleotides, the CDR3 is TGCGCCAGCAGCTTGGACAAGACAAAAGAGACCCAGTACTTC. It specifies CASSLDKTKETQYF. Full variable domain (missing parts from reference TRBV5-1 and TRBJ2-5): KAGVTQTPRYLIKTRGQQVTLSCSPISGHRSVSWYQQTPGQGLQFLFEYFSETQRNKGNFPGRFSGRQFSNSRSEMNVSTLELGDSALYLCASSLDKTKETQYFGPGTRLLVL.

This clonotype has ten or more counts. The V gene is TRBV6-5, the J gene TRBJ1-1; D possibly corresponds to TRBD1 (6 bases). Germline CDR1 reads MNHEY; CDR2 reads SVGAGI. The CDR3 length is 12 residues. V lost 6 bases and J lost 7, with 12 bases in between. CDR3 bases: TGTGCCAGCAGCCGCGGACAGAGTGAAGCTTTCTTT. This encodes CASSRGQSEAFF.

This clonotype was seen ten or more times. The CDR3 protein is CASSPSGAFDYEQYF. For the CDR3, the DNA is TGTGCCAGCAGTCCTAGCGGGGCCTTCGACTACGAGCAGTACTTC. The V and J genes are TRBV3-1 and TRBJ2-7, with 9 bases fitting TRBD2. This CDR3 spans 15 amino acids. After removal of 6 bases from V and 3 bases from J, the junction contained 9 bases not matched to a gene. CDR1 and CDR2 (germline): LGHDT, YNNKEL (reference sequence).

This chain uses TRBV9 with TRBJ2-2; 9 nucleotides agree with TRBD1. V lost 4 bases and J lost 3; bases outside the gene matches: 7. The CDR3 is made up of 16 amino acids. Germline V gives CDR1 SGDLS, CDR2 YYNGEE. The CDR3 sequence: CASSLRTGADTGELFF. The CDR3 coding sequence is TGTGCCAGCAGCCTTCGGACAGGGGCCGACACCGGGGAGCTGTTTTTT.

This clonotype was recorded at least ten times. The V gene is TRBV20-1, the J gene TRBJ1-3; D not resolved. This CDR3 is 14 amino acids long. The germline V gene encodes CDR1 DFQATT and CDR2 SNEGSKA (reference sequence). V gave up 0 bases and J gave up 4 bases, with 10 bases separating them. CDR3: CSARDGELGNTIYF. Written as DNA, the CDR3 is TGCAGTGCTAGAGATGGTGAGCTCGGAAACACCATATATTTT.